The 28 T cell receptor beta chains below were found in one sample sequenced in a study of T cells expressing NK-cell markers. TCRdb derives one entry per CDR3 protein from the 5' RACE reads, leaving out DNA. This sample's clone table lists about 150,000 distinct CDR3 sequences. Sample: blood T cells: a sorted CD56 or NKG2C T cell subset, CD4+ or CD8+ T cells, or bulk PBMC T cells (not recorded which). The source is a woman aged 45 to 65 in good health.

This chain connects TRBV27 to TRBJ2-5. CDR1 is MNHEY and CDR2 is SMNVEV in the germline V gene (reference sequence). CDR3 size: 12 residues. Here the CDR3 reads CASSSDQETQYF.

The chain has TRBV7-9 and TRBJ1-1. The CDR3 runs 13 residues. Germline lookup yields CDR1 SEHNR and CDR2 FQNEAQ (reference sequence). This chain's CDR3 is CASSILVNTEAFF. The full variable domain, its missing parts supplied by reference TRBV7-9 and TRBJ1-1, is DTGVSQNPRHKITKRGQNVTFRCDPISEHNRLYWYRQTLGQGPEFLTYFQNEAQLEKSRLLSDRFSAERPKGSFSTLEIQRTEQGDSAMYLCASSILVNTEAFFGQGTRLTVV.

This chain uses TRBV13 with TRBJ2-1. This CDR3 contains 13 residues. CDR1 and CDR2 from the germline V gene are PRHDT and FYEKMQ (reference sequence). The CDR3: CASSLTAGDEQFF.

The chain combines TRBV7-8 with TRBJ2-6; the D call of TRBD1 rests on TCRdb alone, since no DNA is present to check it. CDR3 length: 18 residues. The germline CDR1 and CDR2 sequences are SGHVS and FQNEAQ. The chain's CDR3 is CASSPFVGLSSGANVLTF.

The chain is built from TRBV2 and TRBJ1-2; without DNA, the TCRdb call of TRBD1 cannot be checked. The CDR3 is 13 residues long. Germline lookup yields CDR1 SNHLY and CDR2 FYNNEI. Here the CDR3 reads CATPTGEDYGYTF.

The V and J genes are TRBV4-1 and TRBJ2-1; lacking DNA, the TRBD2 call made by TCRdb goes unchecked. The germline gives CDR1 MGHRA, CDR2 YSYEKL. The CDR3 covers 16 residues. The CDR3 loop is CASSQGLAALYNEQFF.

The chain uses TRBV4-1 and TRBJ2-5; without DNA, the TCRdb call of TRBD2 cannot be checked. CDR1 MGHRA and CDR2 YSYEKL come from the germline V gene. CDR3 length equals 16 residues. The chain's CDR3 is CASSLLLAGGQETQYF.

The chain's CDR3 is CASSSPRAYNEQFF. This chain links TRBV11-2 with TRBJ2-1; TCRdb designates TRBD1, a call that cannot be tested without DNA. This CDR3 has 14 residues. The germline V gene has CDR1 SGHAT and CDR2 FQNNGV.

The rearrangement uses TRBV2 and TRBJ2-2. The CDR3 covers 13 residues. Germline V gene lookup returns CDR1 SNHLY and CDR2 FYNNEI. The CDR3 sequence is CASRSSQTGELFF.

This rearrangement joins TRBV12-3 or TRBV12-4 to TRBJ2-7; lacking DNA, the TRBD2 call made by TCRdb goes unchecked. The CDR3 loop spans 16 amino acids. The CDR3 spells CASSQSASGRPYEQYF.

This chain uses TRBV12-3 or TRBV12-4 with TRBJ2-3; the D call of TRBD1 rests on TCRdb alone, since no DNA is present to check it. This CDR3 contains 14 residues. The CDR3: CASSFSGGFDTQYF.

The V and J genes are TRBV12-3 or TRBV12-4 and TRBJ1-1. The CDR3 has 14 residues. CDR3 residues: CASRLQLKNTEAFF.

This sequence joins TRBV19 and TRBJ2-3. Per the germline V gene, CDR1 is LNHDA and CDR2 is SQIVND (reference sequence). CDR3 size: 14 residues. The CDR3 region is CASRQPFNSDTQYF.

The chain couples TRBV27 to TRBJ2-3; TCRdb calls TRBD2, which cannot be checked without DNA. The CDR3 extends over 15 amino acids. The germline gives CDR1 MNHEY, CDR2 SMNVEV (reference sequence). This CDR3 is CASRIAGAPTDTQYF.

The J gene is TRBJ1-5, the V gene TRBV7-9. This CDR3 is 14 amino acids long. Per germline, CDR1 SEHNR and CDR2 FQNEAQ (reference sequence). The CDR3 sequence is CASSLSGNNQPQHF.

V gene TRBV6-6 combines with J gene TRBJ2-1. Germline assignment: CDR1 MNHNY and CDR2 SVGAGI (reference sequence). The CDR3 has 12 amino acids. The CDR3 region is CASSYGQNEQFF.

Here the CDR3 reads CSARELEYYGYTF. J is TRBJ1-2 and V is TRBV20-1. Germline lookup yields CDR1 DFQATT and CDR2 SNEGSKA (reference sequence). The CDR3 extends over 13 amino acids.

This chain joins TRBV7-6 and TRBJ2-7; the TRBD1 assignment by TCRdb is unverifiable without DNA. This CDR3 is 13 amino acids long. Germline V gives CDR1 SGHVS, CDR2 FNYEAQ. The chain's CDR3 is CASSLALSGEQYF.

The V and J genes are TRBV11-2 and TRBJ2-1. Per the germline V gene, CDR1 is SGHAT and CDR2 is FQNNGV. This CDR3 contains 15 residues. The CDR3 here is CASSLGGRSYNEQFF. The full variable domain, its missing parts supplied by reference TRBV11-2 and TRBJ2-1, is EAGVAQSPRYKIIEKRQSVAFWCNPISGHATLYWYQQILGQGPKLLIQFQNNGVVDDSQLPKDRFSAERLKGVDSTLKIQPAKLEDSAVYLCASSLGGRSYNEQFFGPGTRLTVL.

The chain employs TRBV15 and TRBJ2-2. From germline, CDR1 is LNHNV and CDR2 YYDKDF (reference sequence). The CDR3 is made up of 14 amino acids. The CDR3 region is CATSRENGLGELFF.

The gene calls are TRBV11-3 and TRBJ2-1; as DNA is missing, the TRBD2 call by TCRdb cannot be tested. Germline V gives CDR1 SGHNT, CDR2 YENEEA. This CDR3 spans 16 amino acids. The CDR3 is CASSYGGRASYNEQFF. Complete variable domain (other parts from reference TRBV11-3 and TRBJ2-1): EAGVVQSPRYKIIEKKQPVAFWCNPISGHNTLYWYLQNLGQGPELLIRYENEEAVDDSQLPKDRFSAERLKGVDSTLKIQPAELGDSAVYLCASSYGGRASYNEQFFGPGTRLTVL.

This chain links TRBV24-1 with TRBJ2-3; TCRdb gives TRBD1 as the D gene, but with no DNA this cannot be confirmed. CDR3 length equals 15 residues. Germline loops: CDR1 KGHDR, CDR2 SFDVKD. The CDR3 here is CATSDGTGNTDTQYF.

The V and J genes are TRBV12-3 or TRBV12-4 and TRBJ2-3. The CDR3 has 14 residues. The CDR3 spells CASSLTDSLDTQYF.

V gene TRBV12-3 or TRBV12-4 combines with J gene TRBJ2-2; as DNA is missing, the TRBD2 call by TCRdb cannot be tested. This CDR3 is built from 18 residues. This CDR3 is CASSPGLAGGPDTGELFF.

This chain links TRBV27 with TRBJ2-1; checking the TCRdb D call of TRBD1 is not possible without DNA. Germline V gene sequence: CDR1 MNHEY, CDR2 SMNVEV (reference sequence). The CDR3 contains 11 residues. CDR3 amino acids: CASLGGDEQFF.

V gene TRBV29-1 combines with J gene TRBJ2-7; checking the TCRdb D call of TRBD1 is not possible without DNA. Per the germline V gene, CDR1 is SQVTM and CDR2 is ANQGSEA. CDR3 length equals 13 residues. The CDR3 spells CSVARGGANEQYF.

This chain joins TRBV12-3 or TRBV12-4 and TRBJ2-5; the TRBD1 assignment by TCRdb is unverifiable without DNA. The CDR3 is made up of 13 amino acids. The CDR3 sequence: CASSFDDSETQYF.

J is TRBJ2-3 and V is TRBV6-6. This CDR3 is built from 14 residues. Germline lookup yields CDR1 MNHNY and CDR2 SVGAGI (reference sequence). This CDR3 is CASSYSHSTDTQYF.